Presented here are 5 T cell receptor beta chains from one specimen sequenced in a study of T cell changes during pregnancy in multiple sclerosis. The table came from immunoSEQ multiplex PCR; TCRdb's copy has only in-frame clones and leaves some out. Of roughly 72,000 clones in the sample, approximately 92% are singletons; the top ten hold around 0.22%. The sample consisted of CD4+ T cells from peripheral blood mononuclear cells, taken before pregnancy. These receptors all come from a female donor with multiple sclerosis, enrolled in a pregnancy study.

The V call is TRBV5-1, the J call TRBJ2-2, with 11 bases lining up with TRBD2. CDR1 and CDR2 from the germline V gene are SGHRS and YFSETQ. The CDR3 consists of 17 residues. J was trimmed by 1 base and V by 4 bases; bases with no gene match: 6. DNA for the CDR3: TGCGCCAGCAGCCTCCCTACTAGCGGGAGGAACACCGGGGAGCTGTTTTTT. This encodes CASSLPTSGRNTGELFF.

This clone is a singleton in its sample. The rearrangement joins TRBV28 to TRBJ1-2; D unclear. Between the trimmed V and J ends, which lost 6 bases and 4 bases, there was a span of 9 bases. The CDR3 runs 12 residues. Germline assignment: CDR1 MDHEN and CDR2 SYDVKM. CDR3 in DNA: TGTGCCAGCAGCCCTGGACTCTATGGCTACACCTTC. It yields the protein CASSPGLYGYTF.

V gene TRBV7-2 combines with J gene TRBJ1-5; TRBD1 matches 7 bases. The germline CDR1 and CDR2 sequences are SGHTA and FQGNSA. Unmatched junction bases numbered 5, after V lost 6 bases and J lost 6 bases. The CDR3 sequence is 13 residues long. CDR3 bases: TGTGCCAGCAGTTACAGGGGTACTCAGCCCCAGCATTTT. Protein product: CASSYRGTQPQHF.

The rearrangement links TRBV2 to TRBJ1-1; 7 bases fit TRBD1. CDR1 is SNHLY, CDR2 FYNNEI, per germline. V shed 8 bases, J shed 0 bases, and the junction held 3 bases outside the gene matches. This CDR3 has 13 amino acids. The CDR3 region is CASGDRVNTEAFF. Here the CDR3 DNA reads TGTGCCAGCGGCGACAGGGTGAACACTGAAGCTTTCTTT.

CDR3 protein: CASSLRGQIYNEQFF. DNA of the CDR3: TGTGCCAGCAGCTTGAGGGGACAGATCTACAATGAGCAGTTCTTC. The chain uses TRBV5-6 and TRBJ2-1, with 7 bases aligning to TRBD1. Losses at the gene ends were 1 base for V and 3 bases for J; bases not matched to a gene: 4. Germline CDR1 SGHDT, CDR2 YYEEEE. The CDR3 consists of 15 residues.